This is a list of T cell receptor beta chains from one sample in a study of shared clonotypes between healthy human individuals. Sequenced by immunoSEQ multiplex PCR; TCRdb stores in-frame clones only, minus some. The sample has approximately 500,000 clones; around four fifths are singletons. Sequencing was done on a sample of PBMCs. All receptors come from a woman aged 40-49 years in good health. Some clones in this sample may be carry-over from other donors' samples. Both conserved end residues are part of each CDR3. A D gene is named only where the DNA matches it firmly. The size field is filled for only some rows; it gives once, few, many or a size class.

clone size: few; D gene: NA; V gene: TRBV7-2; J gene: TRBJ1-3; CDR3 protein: CASSPRGLGNTIYF; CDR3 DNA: TGTGCCAGCAGCCCTCGGGGTTTAGGAAACACCATATATTTT
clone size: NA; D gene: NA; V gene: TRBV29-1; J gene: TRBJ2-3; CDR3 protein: CSVALGADTQYF; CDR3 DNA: TGCAGCGTTGCATTAGGGGCAGATACGCAGTATTTT
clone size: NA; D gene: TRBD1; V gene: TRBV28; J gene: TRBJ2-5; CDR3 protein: CASSRTGSRETQYF; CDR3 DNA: TGTGCCAGCAGTAGGACAGGGAGCCGGGAGACCCAGTACTTC
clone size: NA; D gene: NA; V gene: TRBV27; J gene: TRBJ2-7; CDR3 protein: CASSPTAGLSYEQYF; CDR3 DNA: TGTGCCAGCAGTCCAACCGCGGGCCTCTCCTACGAGCAGTACTTC
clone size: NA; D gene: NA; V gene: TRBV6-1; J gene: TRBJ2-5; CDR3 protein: CASRPSGQQETQYF; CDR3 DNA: TGTGCCAGCAGGCCGTCGGGGCAGCAAGAGACCCAGTACTTC
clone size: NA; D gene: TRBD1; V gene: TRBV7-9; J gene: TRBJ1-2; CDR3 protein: CAFGQANYGYTF; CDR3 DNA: TGTGCCTTCGGACAGGCTAACTATGGCTACACCTTC
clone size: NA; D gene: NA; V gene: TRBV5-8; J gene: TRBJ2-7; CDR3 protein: CASSFSGYEQYF; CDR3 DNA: TGTGCCAGCAGCTTTAGCGGTTACGAGCAGTACTTC
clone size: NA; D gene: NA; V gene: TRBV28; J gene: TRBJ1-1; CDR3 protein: CASSFPGGSTEAFF; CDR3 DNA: TGTGCCAGCAGTTTTCCAGGAGGAAGCACTGAAGCTTTCTTT
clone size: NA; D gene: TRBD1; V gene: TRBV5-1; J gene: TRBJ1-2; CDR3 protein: CASSSDSGQGNYGYTF; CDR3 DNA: TGCGCCAGCAGCTCGGATAGTGGACAGGGTAACTATGGCTACACCTTC
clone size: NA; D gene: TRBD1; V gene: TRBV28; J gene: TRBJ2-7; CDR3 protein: CASNRGLYEQYF; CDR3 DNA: TGTGCCAGCAACAGGGGGTTATACGAGCAGTACTTC
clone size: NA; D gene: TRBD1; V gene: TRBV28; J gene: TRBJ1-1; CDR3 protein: CASSISGGVGNTEAFF; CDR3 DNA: TGTGCCAGCAGTATTTCAGGGGGCGTGGGGAACACTGAAGCTTTCTTT
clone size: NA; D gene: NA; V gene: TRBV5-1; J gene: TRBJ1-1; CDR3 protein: CASSLRGDTEAFF; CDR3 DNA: TGCGCCAGCAGCTTGCGGGGGGACACTGAAGCTTTCTTT
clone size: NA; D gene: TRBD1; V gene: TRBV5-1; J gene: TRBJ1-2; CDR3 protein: CASSGSGGGYGYTF; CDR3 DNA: TGCGCCAGCAGCGGATCAGGGGGCGGCTATGGCTACACCTTC
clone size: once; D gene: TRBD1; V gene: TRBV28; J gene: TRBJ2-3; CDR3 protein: CASGPGQGRTDTQYF; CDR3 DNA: TGTGCCAGCGGCCCCGGACAGGGGCGCACAGATACGCAGTATTTT
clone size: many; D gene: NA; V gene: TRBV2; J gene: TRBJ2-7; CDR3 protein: CASIQEGYEQYF; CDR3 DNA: TGTGCCAGCATTCAAGAGGGATACGAGCAGTACTTC
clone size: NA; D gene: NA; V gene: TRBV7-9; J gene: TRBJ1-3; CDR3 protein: CASSSNPTDRLGSGNTIYF; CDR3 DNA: TGTGCCAGCAGCTCAAACCCGACCGACCGTCTTGGCTCTGGAAACACCATATATTTT
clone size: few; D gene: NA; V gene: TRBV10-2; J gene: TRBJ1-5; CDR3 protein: CASSAGEGQPQHF; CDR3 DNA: TGCGCCAGCAGTGCTGGAGAGGGGCAGCCCCAGCATTTT
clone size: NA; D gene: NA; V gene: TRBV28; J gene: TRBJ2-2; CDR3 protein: CASGGADQESTGELFF; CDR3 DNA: TGTGCCAGTGGGGGAGCGGATCAAGAATCCACCGGGGAGCTGTTTTTT
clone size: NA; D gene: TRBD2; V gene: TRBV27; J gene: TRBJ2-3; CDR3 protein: CASSLVGAGGPDTQYF; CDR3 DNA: TGTGCCAGCAGTTTAGTCGGGGCGGGAGGGCCGGATACGCAGTATTTT
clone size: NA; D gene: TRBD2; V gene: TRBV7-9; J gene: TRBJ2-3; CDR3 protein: CASSLGLADTDTQYF; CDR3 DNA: TGTGCCAGCAGCTTGGGACTAGCGGACACAGATACGCAGTATTTT
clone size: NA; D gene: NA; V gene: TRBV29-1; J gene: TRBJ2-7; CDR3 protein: CSVEGQGELDEQYF; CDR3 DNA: TGCAGCGTTGAGGGTCAGGGTGAACTCGACGAGCAGTACTTC
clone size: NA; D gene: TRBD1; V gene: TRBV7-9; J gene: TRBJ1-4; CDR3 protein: CASSSTGGGEKLFF; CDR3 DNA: TGTGCCAGCAGCTCCACAGGGGGCGGCGAAAAACTGTTTTTT
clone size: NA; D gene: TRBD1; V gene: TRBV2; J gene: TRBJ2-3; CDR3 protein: CASSEGDRGTDTQYF; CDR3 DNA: TGTGCCAGCAGTGAAGGGGACAGGGGCACAGATACGCAGTATTTT
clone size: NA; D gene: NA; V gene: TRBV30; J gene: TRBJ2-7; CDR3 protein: CAGGVAETYEQYF; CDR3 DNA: TGTGCCGGAGGGGTGGCAGAAACCTACGAGCAGTACTTC
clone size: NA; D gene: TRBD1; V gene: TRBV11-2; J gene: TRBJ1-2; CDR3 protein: CASSRQQGVGGYTF; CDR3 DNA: TGTGCCAGCAGCAGGCAACAGGGGGTGGGTGGCTACACCTTC
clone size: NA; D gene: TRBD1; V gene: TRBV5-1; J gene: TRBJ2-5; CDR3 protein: CASSYTNRGFSETQYF; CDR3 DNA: TGCGCCAGCAGCTACACAAACAGGGGCTTCTCGGAGACCCAGTACTTC
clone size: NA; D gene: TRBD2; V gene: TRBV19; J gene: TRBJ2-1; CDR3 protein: CASSTSLAGGNYNEQFF; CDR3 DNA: TGTGCCAGTAGTACCTCACTAGCGGGAGGTAACTACAATGAGCAGTTCTTC
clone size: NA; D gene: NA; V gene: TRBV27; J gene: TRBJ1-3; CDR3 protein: CASKGPGDTIYF; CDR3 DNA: TGTGCCAGCAAGGGGCCGGGGGACACCATATATTTT
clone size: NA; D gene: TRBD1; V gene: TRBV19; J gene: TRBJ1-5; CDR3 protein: CATDRGGGNQPQHF; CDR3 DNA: TGTGCCACTGACAGGGGCGGTGGCAATCAGCCCCAGCATTTT
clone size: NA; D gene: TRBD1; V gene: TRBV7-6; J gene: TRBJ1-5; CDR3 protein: CASIDAGQPDNQPQHF; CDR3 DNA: TGTGCCAGCATCGACGCGGGACAGCCCGACAATCAGCCCCAGCATTTT
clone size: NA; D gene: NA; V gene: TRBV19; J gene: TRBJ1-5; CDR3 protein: CASSIPQWISNQPQHF; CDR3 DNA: TGTGCCAGTAGTATCCCCCAGTGGATTAGCAATCAGCCCCAGCATTTT
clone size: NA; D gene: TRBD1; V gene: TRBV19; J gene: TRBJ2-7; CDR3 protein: CASSTTGQGAHEQYF; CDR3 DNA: TGTGCCAGTAGTACGACGGGACAGGGGGCGCACGAGCAGTACTTC
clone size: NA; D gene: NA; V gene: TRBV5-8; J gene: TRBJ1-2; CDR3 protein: CASSRTPHRGYTF; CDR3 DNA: TGTGCCAGCAGCCGGACACCCCATCGGGGCTACACCTTC
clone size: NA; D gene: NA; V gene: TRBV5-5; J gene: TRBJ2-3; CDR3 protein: CASSSEGPTAFDTQYF; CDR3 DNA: TGTGCCAGCAGCTCTGAAGGACCAACCGCGTTTGATACGCAGTATTTT
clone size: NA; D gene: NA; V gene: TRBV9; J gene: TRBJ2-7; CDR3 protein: CASSVGTAYEQYF; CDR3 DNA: TGTGCCAGCAGCGTAGGGACAGCCTACGAGCAGTACTTC
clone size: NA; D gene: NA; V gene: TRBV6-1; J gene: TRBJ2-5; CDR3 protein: CASSERIRETQYF; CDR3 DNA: TGTGCCAGCAGTGAACGGATCCGAGAGACCCAGTACTTC
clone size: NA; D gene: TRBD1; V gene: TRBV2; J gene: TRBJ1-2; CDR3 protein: CASSNRGRKGYTF; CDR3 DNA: TGTGCCAGCAGCAACAGGGGGCGCAAAGGCTACACCTTC
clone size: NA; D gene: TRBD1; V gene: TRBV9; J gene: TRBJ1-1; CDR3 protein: CASTRVGGNTEAFF; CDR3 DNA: TGTGCCAGCACCCGGGTAGGGGGCAACACTGAAGCTTTCTTT
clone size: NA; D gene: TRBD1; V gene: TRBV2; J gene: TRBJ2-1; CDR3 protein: CASSPTGTGDNEQFF; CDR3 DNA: TGTGCCAGCAGCCCAACCGGGACAGGGGACAATGAGCAGTTCTTC
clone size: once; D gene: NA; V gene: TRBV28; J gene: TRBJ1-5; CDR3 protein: CASGTPNQPQHF; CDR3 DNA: TGTGCCAGCGGGACACCGAATCAGCCCCAGCATTTT
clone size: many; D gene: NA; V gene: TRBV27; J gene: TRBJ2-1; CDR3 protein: CASSLGNYHYNEQFF; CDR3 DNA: TGTGCCAGCAGTTTAGGGAACTACCACTACAATGAGCAGTTCTTC
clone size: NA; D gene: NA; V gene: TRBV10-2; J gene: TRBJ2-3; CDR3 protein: CASSDRGNTQYF; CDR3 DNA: TGCGCCAGCAGTGATAGGGGTAATACGCAGTATTTT
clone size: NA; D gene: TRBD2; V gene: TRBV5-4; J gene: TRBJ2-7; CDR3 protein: CASSFRLAGGAYEQYF; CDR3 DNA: TGTGCCAGCAGCTTCCGACTAGCGGGAGGAGCCTACGAGCAGTACTTC
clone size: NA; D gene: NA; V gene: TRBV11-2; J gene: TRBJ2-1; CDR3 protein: CASSLEPNNEQFF; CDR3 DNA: TGTGCCAGCAGCTTAGAACCCAACAATGAGCAGTTCTTC
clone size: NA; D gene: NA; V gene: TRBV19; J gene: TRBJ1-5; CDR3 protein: CASSRLQGRGANQPQHF; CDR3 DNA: TGTGCCAGTAGTAGGTTGCAGGGGAGAGGGGCAAATCAGCCCCAGCATTTT
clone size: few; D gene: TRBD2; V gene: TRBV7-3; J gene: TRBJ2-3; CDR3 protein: CASSLPSGGGNKQYF; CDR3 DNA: TGTGCCAGCAGTTTACCTAGCGGGGGCGGCAATAAGCAGTATTTT
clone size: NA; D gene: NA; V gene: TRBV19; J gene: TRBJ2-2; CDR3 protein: CASSISRRSNTGELFF; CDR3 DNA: TGTGCCAGTAGTATTTCCCGCAGGTCGAACACCGGGGAGCTGTTTTTT
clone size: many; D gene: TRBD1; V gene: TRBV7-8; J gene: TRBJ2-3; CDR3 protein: CASSLSRGDTQYF; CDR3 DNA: TGTGCCAGCAGCTTATCCAGGGGGGATACGCAGTATTTT
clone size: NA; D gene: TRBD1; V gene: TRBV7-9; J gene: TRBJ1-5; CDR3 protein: CASSLYGTGGGQPQHF; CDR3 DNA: TGTGCCAGCAGCTTATACGGGACAGGGGGCGGGCAGCCCCAGCATTTT
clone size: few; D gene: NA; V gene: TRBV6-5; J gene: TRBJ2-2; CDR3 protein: CASSPAEAGELFF; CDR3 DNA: TGTGCCAGCAGCCCAGCGGAGGCCGGGGAGCTGTTTTTT
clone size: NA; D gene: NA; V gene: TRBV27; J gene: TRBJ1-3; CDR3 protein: CASSFRGNSGNTIYF; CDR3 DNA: TGTGCCAGCAGTTTTCGAGGGAACTCTGGAAACACCATATATTTT
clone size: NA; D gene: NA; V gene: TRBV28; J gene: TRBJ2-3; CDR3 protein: CASSSRDRTDTQYF; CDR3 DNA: TGTGCCAGCAGTTCCCGGGACCGCACAGATACGCAGTATTTT
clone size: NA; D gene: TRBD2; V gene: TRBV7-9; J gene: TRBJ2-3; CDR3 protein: CASSPTSGRAGTDTQYF; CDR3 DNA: TGTGCCAGCAGCCCGACTAGCGGGAGGGCCGGAACAGATACGCAGTATTTT